Below, 20 T cell receptor beta chains from the same sample are listed, as sequenced in a study of blood T cells in healthy people across ages. A second PCR of about 6 to 11 cycles used a sample-barcoded 5' primer and a J-beta primer mix. A single record per CDR3 protein comes from TCRdb applying MiXCR to the 5' RACE reads. The sample records about 1.8 million distinct CDR3 sequences, around 50% being singletons. The sample comprised blood. The receptors come from a woman in her thirties or forties in good health.

The chain uses TRBV6-2 or TRBV6-3 and TRBJ2-7, with 7 bases lining up with TRBD2. This CDR3 has 14 amino acids. The V gene end was trimmed by 7 bases and the J gene end by 6 bases; junction bases not matched to a gene: 12. Germline assignment: CDR1 MNHEY and CDR2 SVGEGT. The CDR3 region is CASNDGAGEVEQYF. The CDR3 DNA sequence: TGTGCCAGCAACGACGGGGCGGGGGAGGTCGAGCAGTACTTC.

The J gene is TRBJ2-7, the V gene TRBV6-1; 10 bases line up with TRBD1. CDR3 length: 14 amino acids. CDR1 is MNHNS, CDR2 SASEGT, per germline. The junction had 8 bases not matched to a gene; V was cut back by 6 bases and J by 6 bases. CDR3 nucleotides: TGTGCCAGCAGAAGACAGGGGGCAGGTGGCGAGCAGTACTTC. Translation: CASRRQGAGGEQYF.

The CDR3 spells CASSGRDRVNEQFF. CDR3 sequence (DNA): TGTGCCAGCAGTGGGAGGGACAGGGTCAATGAGCAGTTCTTC. The chain recombines TRBV28 with TRBJ2-1; 9 positions match TRBD1. CDR3 length: 14 amino acids. J lost 6 bases, V lost 5 bases, and 5 bases had no gene match. The germline CDR1 and CDR2 sequences are MDHEN and SYDVKM.

CDR3 region: CASSSLQTGSSSPLHF. In DNA form, the CDR3 reads TGTGCCAGCAGCTCCCTTCAGACAGGGTCGAGTTCACCCCTCCACTTT. This rearrangement joins TRBV7-9 to TRBJ1-6; 7 nucleotides line up with TRBD1. With 4 bases clipped from V and 9 bases from J, the junction kept 12 bases outside the gene matches. Germline V gives CDR1 SEHNR, CDR2 FQNEAQ (reference sequence). The CDR3 has 16 residues.

The chain is built from TRBV20-1 and TRBJ1-2; 8 bases map to TRBD1. The V gene end was trimmed by 5 bases and the J gene end by 4 bases; junction bases not matched to a gene: 9. The CDR3 loop spans 14 amino acids. Germline V gene sequence: CDR1 DFQATT, CDR2 SNEGSKA (reference sequence). The CDR3 spells CSAPGQGARYGYTF. CDR3 nucleotides: TGCAGTGCTCCAGGGCAGGGGGCCCGCTATGGCTACACCTTC.

The table lists this clonotype with a few counts. The chain carries TRBV5-1 and TRBJ2-1, with D possibly being TRBD1 or TRBD2 (5 bases each). The germline V gene encodes CDR1 SGHRS and CDR2 YFSETQ. The length of the CDR3 is 17 residues. V was trimmed by 3 bases and J by 3 bases, leaving 19 bases between them. The CDR3, as DNA: TGCGCCAGCAGCTCATACTTAACCGGGACCATCTACAATGAGCAGTTCTTC. Its protein is CASSSYLTGTIYNEQFF.

This clonotype was recorded only once. V gene TRBV6-1 combines with J gene TRBJ1-1; D not certain. Trimming took off 7 bases at V and 1 base at J, with 13 bases between the two ends. Germline CDR1 and CDR2: MNHNS and SASEGT. This CDR3 has 14 amino acids. CDR3 protein: CASTEGWTNTEAFF. The CDR3 coding sequence is TGTGCCAGCACCGAAGGGTGGACGAACACTGAAGCTTTCTTT.

CDR3 sequence: CASSLTGMSGYTF. DNA for the CDR3: TGTGCCAGCAGCTTAACGGGAATGTCGGGCTACACCTTC. The J gene is TRBJ1-2, the V gene TRBV11-2, with no clear D. CDR3 length equals 13 residues. Trimming left V 2 bases short and J 8 bases short, with 12 bases between. Germline assignment: CDR1 SGHAT and CDR2 FQNNGV.

The CDR3 spells CASTTRGGGYTF. The CDR3, as DNA: TGTGCCAGCACCACACGAGGGGGTGGCTACACCTTC. The chain couples TRBV3-1 to TRBJ1-2, with D possibly TRBD1 on 6 matching bases. Germline values: CDR1 LGHDT, CDR2 YNNKEL (reference sequence). The CDR3 is made up of 12 amino acids. V gave up 7 bases and J gave up 7 bases, with 13 bases separating them.

This clonotype was observed a single time. The rearrangement links TRBV4-2 to TRBJ1-2; D unresolved. V was pared by 0 bases and J by 0 bases, with 11 bases between. Germline V gives CDR1 LGHNA, CDR2 YNFKEQ. This CDR3 region has 16 residues. The CDR3 sequence is CASSQDIRGANYGYTF. Written as DNA, the CDR3 is TGTGCCAGCAGCCAAGATATCCGGGGAGCTAACTATGGCTACACCTTC.

This clonotype was seen a few times. The chain employs TRBV4-3 and TRBJ2-1; D unresolved. The CDR3 is 13 amino acids. Germline-derived CDR1 and CDR2 are LGHNA and YSLEER. Trimming cost V 0 bases and J 9 bases, with 9 bases left between them. This CDR3 reads CASSQDGRSEQFF. The CDR3 coding sequence is TGCGCCAGCAGCCAAGATGGAAGGAGTGAGCAGTTCTTC.

On this clonotype: Mismatch with germline at one junction end may stem from a read error. The chain combines TRBV6-5 with TRBJ2-3, with 8 bases matching TRBD2. The CDR3 runs 17 residues. Germline CDR1 and CDR2: MNHEY and SVGAGI. The CDR3 loop reads CASSYSGLVGTMDTQYF. CDR3 sequence (DNA): TGTGCCAGCAGCTACTCGGGACTAGTGGGGACGATGGATACGCAGTATTTT.

On this clonotype: The junction shows a germline mismatch at one end, possibly a read error. The chain combines TRBV27 with TRBJ2-7, with D perhaps TRBD1 (5 bases). The CDR3 covers 14 residues. Germline CDR1 is MNHEY and CDR2 is SMNVEV (reference sequence). DNA of the CDR3: TGTGCCAGCAGTTTAGGGCGACAGCCCTACGAGCAGTGCTTC. The encoded protein is CASSLGRQPYEQCF.

V usage is TRBV4-3 and J usage is TRBJ2-7, with TRBD2 as a possible D gene (6 bases). The V gene lost 0 bases and the J gene lost 7 bases, with 13 bases spanning the gap. The CDR3 is 14 amino acids. Per germline, CDR1 LGHNA and CDR2 YSLEER. In DNA, the CDR3 is TGCGCCAGCAGCCAAGATCGGGGGTCTTTTGAGCAGTACTTC. This encodes CASSQDRGSFEQYF.

The chain employs TRBV6-5 and TRBJ1-2; D is uncertain. V lost 5 bases and J lost 1, with 8 bases in between. CDR3 length equals 13 residues. Germline V gene lookup returns CDR1 MNHEY and CDR2 SVGAGI. The CDR3 DNA reads as TGTGCCAGCAGTGACGAGATTAACTATGGCTACACCTTC. Translating it yields CASSDEINYGYTF.

The chain combines TRBV12-3 or TRBV12-4 with TRBJ2-1; D possibly matches TRBD1 or TRBD2 (6 bases each). Trimming shortened V by 5 bases and J by 10 bases, and 18 bases separated the two germline ends. The CDR3 is made up of 14 amino acids. The CDR3 nucleotides read TGTGCCAGCAGTCCCAAACTCACGGGGGCCGAGCAGTTCTTC. Translating it yields CASSPKLTGAEQFF.

This clonotype was detected only a few times. CDR3 residues: CASTRTGMQETQYF. For the CDR3, the DNA is TGTGCCAGCACCAGAACAGGGATGCAAGAGACCCAGTACTTC. The J gene is TRBJ2-5, the V gene TRBV6-2 or TRBV6-3; D is perhaps TRBD1 (6 bases). V was trimmed by 7 bases and J by 2 bases, leaving 14 bases between them. The CDR3 length is 14 residues. From germline, CDR1 is MNHEY and CDR2 SVGEGT.

The DNA of the CDR3 is TGCAGTGCTGGAAAGGGGGTTAGCAATCAGCCCCAGCATTTT. As protein: CSAGKGVSNQPQHF. V and J are TRBV20-1 and TRBJ1-5; tentatively, D is TRBD1 (6 bases). This CDR3 is built from 14 residues. V lost 5 bases and J lost 0, with 11 bases in between. CDR1 and CDR2 (germline): DFQATT, SNEGSKA (reference sequence).

V usage is TRBV27 and J usage is TRBJ2-1; TRBD1 aligns across 8 bases. The germline CDR1 and CDR2 sequences are MNHEY and SMNVEV (reference sequence). There are 17 residues in the CDR3. The V segment lost 4 bases and the J segment 1 base; nucleotides outside the gene matches: 9. DNA of the CDR3: TGTGCCAGCAGTTCGAGGACAGGGATGACGTCCTACAATGAGCAGTTCTTC. It encodes CASSSRTGMTSYNEQFF.

The chain recombines TRBV27 with TRBJ2-1; D is unclear. Germline assignment: CDR1 MNHEY and CDR2 SMNVEV (reference sequence). CDR3 size: 18 residues. V was pared by 0 bases and J by 0 bases, with 15 bases between. CDR3 residues: CASSLSGRPQSSYNEQFF. The CDR3 DNA reads TGTGCCAGCAGTTTATCTGGACGGCCCCAGAGCTCCTACAATGAGCAGTTCTTC.